This record looks at one T cell receptor (beta chain) sequence and its context. The antigen remains unidentified. The germline gives CDR1 SQVTM, CDR2 ANQGSEA. Trimming took 1 base from V and 7 from J, leaving 11 bases between them. This CDR3 has 13 residues. This entry belongs to a study of post-analysis software for immune sequencing data. The study, taken as a whole, reports: In multiple sclerosis, normalized Chao1 diversity was significantly below that of controls. Relative to controls, patients had several TRBV segments at higher frequency, with TRBV5-6, TRBV5-1 and TRBV20-1 among these.

Incorporated into the TCR beta cDNA libraries were unique molecular identifiers, which served to reduce PCR and sequencing biases. TCRdb reprocessed the PCR reads with MiXCR, giving one entry per CDR3 protein. Of 750,000 to 950,000 distinct CDR3 sequences listed, around 53% are singletons. V and J are TRBV29-1 and TRBJ1-5, with a possible D match to TRBD1 (5 bases). The sample was blood. The TCR originated in a girl between 10 and 17 years old with multiple sclerosis. The CDR3 reads CSVEVGEGQPQHF. The CDR3 nucleotides read TGCAGCGTTGAAGTGGGCGAGGGGCAGCCCCAGCATTTT.